These 17 T cell receptor beta chains came from one sample sequenced in a study of shared clonotypes between healthy human individuals. Positive CCR7 selection of CD45RO-negative cells yielded the naive CD8 cells, and terminally differentiated effector memory CD45RA+ cells were excluded. Generated by immunoSEQ multiplex PCR, the TCRdb table keeps only in-frame clones and is missing some. The sample holds some 2,100,000 clones, approximately 94% seen once. The sample taken for sequencing was naive CD8+ T cells from PBMCs. Receptors originate from a man between 18 and 35 years old in good health. Some clones in this sample may be carry-over from other donors' samples.

The V call is TRBV27, the J call TRBJ2-5; no reliable D call. The CDR3 has 14 residues. Trimming took off 0 bases at V and 5 bases at J, with 10 bases between the two ends. Germline CDR1 MNHEY, CDR2 SMNVEV (reference sequence). CDR3 loop: CASSLSGRLETQYF. The CDR3 region has the DNA TGTGCCAGCAGTTTATCGGGCAGGCTTGAGACCCAGTACTTC.

V and J are TRBV4-1 and TRBJ2-1, with TRBD2 identical over 9 bases. The CDR3 has 13 residues. The germline V gene has CDR1 MGHRA and CDR2 YSYEKL. V shed 8 bases, J shed 4 bases, and the junction held 3 bases outside the gene matches. The chain's CDR3 is CASAGGRYNEQFF. Here the CDR3 DNA reads TGCGCCAGCGCGGGAGGGAGGTACAATGAGCAGTTCTTC.

This chain connects TRBV6-1 to TRBJ2-1; 10 nucleotides match TRBD1. The CDR3 runs to 14 residues. Germline V gene sequence: CDR1 MNHNS, CDR2 SASEGT. The trim removed 7 bases at V and 9 bases at J, leaving 9 bases unmatched. CDR3 residues: CASTWDRGRSEQFF. In DNA form, the CDR3 reads TGTGCCAGCACCTGGGACAGGGGCCGTAGTGAGCAGTTCTTC.

This chain links TRBV25-1 with TRBJ2-7; the D is unclear. The CDR3 sequence is 13 residues long. V dropped 1 base and J dropped 5 bases, with 9 bases sitting between them. Germline V gives CDR1 MGHDK, CDR2 SYGVNS. The CDR3 DNA follows: TGTGCCAGCAGTGAATTATTCAGGAACGAGCAGTACTTC. Amino acid sequence: CASSELFRNEQYF.

The chain is built from TRBV28 and TRBJ1-1; tentatively, D is TRBD1 (5 bases). This CDR3 has 13 amino acids. Germline V CDR1 and CDR2: MDHEN, SYDVKM. The V end was cut by 11 bases, the J end by 4 bases, with 17 bases between. DNA of the CDR3: TGTGCCTCCTACCCGAGGGGAATCACTGAAGCTTTCTTT. Its protein is CASYPRGITEAFF. Supplemented by reference TRBV28 and TRBJ1-1, the full variable domain reads DVKVTQSSRYLVKRTGEKVFLECVQDMDHENMFWYRQDPGLGLRLIYFSYDVKMKEKGDIPEGYSVSREKKERFSLILESASTNQTSMYLCASYPRGITEAFFGQGTRLTVV.

As DNA, the CDR3 is TGTGCCAGCAGCCCTGACAGGACCTCTGGAAACACCATATATTTT. Amino acids: CASSPDRTSGNTIYF. The chain employs TRBV7-6 and TRBJ1-3; TRBD1 is a possible D gene (6 bases). This CDR3 comprises 15 residues. Germline assignment: CDR1 SGHVS and CDR2 FNYEAQ. The V end lost 5 bases, the J end lost 0 bases, and 11 bases lay between the germline ends.

This chain joins TRBV4-3 and TRBJ2-1; perhaps TRBD1 as D (6 bases). The CDR3 extends over 20 amino acids. CDR1 and CDR2 (germline): LGHNA, YSLEER. V gave up 0 bases and J gave up 0 bases, with 21 bases separating them. The CDR3: CASSQDDKVDRRLSYNEQFF. CDR3 coding DNA: TGCGCCAGCAGCCAAGACGACAAAGTTGACAGGAGACTCTCCTACAATGAGCAGTTCTTC.

The chain combines TRBV9 with TRBJ1-1; tentatively, D is TRBD1 (5 bases). Germline CDR1 is SGDLS and CDR2 is YYNGEE. The CDR3 extends over 16 amino acids. With 0 bases removed from V and 0 bases from J, the gap between germline ends came to 12 bases. CDR3 DNA sequence: TGTGCCAGCAGCGTAGGATCTGAGGGGCTGAACACTGAAGCTTTCTTT. Translated: CASSVGSEGLNTEAFF.

This chain connects TRBV7-3 to TRBJ2-2; 9 nucleotides match TRBD2. Germline lookup yields CDR1 SGHTA and CDR2 FQGTGA. J was trimmed by 2 bases and V by 1 base; bases with no gene match: 5. This CDR3 is built from 17 residues. The CDR3 here is CASSLSASGINTGELFF. In nucleotides, the CDR3 is TGTGCCAGCAGCTTAAGCGCTAGCGGGATTAACACCGGGGAGCTGTTTTTT.

The rearrangement uses TRBV6-5 and TRBJ1-1; the match to TRBD1 covers 7 bases. The germline gives CDR1 MNHEY, CDR2 SVGAGI. CDR3 length equals 16 residues. Trimming at V came to 0 bases and at J to 2 bases, leaving 6 bases not matched to a gene. The CDR3 loop reads CASSYSSRQGNTEAFF. The CDR3 bases are TGTGCCAGCAGTTACTCGTCTAGACAGGGAAACACTGAAGCTTTCTTT.

V usage is TRBV27 and J usage is TRBJ1-3; maybe TRBD1 (5 bases). The V gene's germline CDR1 is MNHEY and CDR2 SMNVEV (reference sequence). The CDR3 is made up of 15 amino acids. V lost 3 bases and J 4 bases, leaving 13 bases between the germline ends. CDR3 sequence reads: CASSFAPRAGNTIYF. In nucleotides, the CDR3 is TGTGCCAGCAGTTTTGCCCCCAGGGCCGGAAACACCATATATTTT.

The chain uses TRBV14 and TRBJ2-7, with no clear D. The V gene lost 4 bases and the J gene lost 3 bases, with 13 bases spanning the gap. There are 14 residues in the CDR3. The V gene's germline CDR1 is SGHDN and CDR2 FVKESK. The CDR3 nucleotides read TGTGCCAGCAGCCCCCTTTTCACAAGCTACGAGCAGTACTTC. Amino acids: CASSPLFTSYEQYF.

Points on this clone: One end of the junction does not line up with germline, which may come from a read error. The sample holds other DNA sequences that translate to the same CDR3. The chain employs TRBV6-1 and TRBJ1-5; D may be TRBD1 (5 bases). This CDR3 has 14 residues. Germline CDR1 MNHNS, CDR2 SASEGT. This chain's CDR3 is CASSEGGEDQPQHF. The CDR3 nucleotides read TGTGCCAGCAGCGAAGGAGGGGAGGACCAGCCCCAGCATTTT.

Points on this clone: The sample has other DNA sequences that encode this CDR3 too. The chain combines TRBV9 with TRBJ2-6; 8 nucleotides agree with TRBD2. Losses at the gene ends were 0 bases for V and 4 bases for J; bases not matched to a gene: 3. CDR1 is SGDLS and CDR2 is YYNGEE in the germline V gene. This CDR3 region has 16 residues. The CDR3 DNA follows: TGTGCCAGCAGCGTAGCGGGAGGGGTCGGGGCCAACGTCCTGACTTTC. Its protein is CASSVAGGVGANVLTF.

The chain joins TRBV6-5 to TRBJ1-1; 7 nucleotides agree with TRBD1. The V and J ends lost 2 bases and 7 bases, in that order; junction bases with no gene match: 4. The germline gives CDR1 MNHEY, CDR2 SVGAGI. The CDR3 extends over 13 amino acids. The CDR3 spells CASSYPNRGEAFF. The DNA of the CDR3 is TGTGCCAGCAGTTACCCCAACAGGGGTGAAGCTTTCTTT.

The chain is built from TRBV28 and TRBJ2-5; 7 bases fit TRBD1. The CDR3 has 13 amino acids. The germline CDR1 and CDR2 sequences are MDHEN and SYDVKM. Germline trimming cut 1 base from V and 9 bases from J; bases unmatched to any gene: 5. The CDR3 DNA is TGTGCCAGCAGTTTATACAGGGGAAGGGCCCAGTACTTC. It is translated as CASSLYRGRAQYF.

The chain has TRBV28 and TRBJ2-1; tentative D call: TRBD2 (5 bases). The CDR3 extends over 15 amino acids. Trimming cost V 7 bases and J 0 bases, with 13 bases left between them. The germline V gene has CDR1 MDHEN and CDR2 SYDVKM. DNA for the CDR3: TGTGCCAGCAAGGCGGGTTTGAGCTCCTACAATGAGCAGTTCTTC. This encodes CASKAGLSSYNEQFF.